Listed below are T cell receptor beta chains from one sample, sequenced in a study of patients and donors after allogeneic stem cell transplantation. In TCRdb, the RT-PCR reads were re-called with MiXCR into one record per CDR3 protein. Among around 1,600 distinct CDR3 sequences listed, more than 5.5% were seen once. Sequencing used blood, either unsorted or a sorted T cell fraction (not recorded which). Receptor source: a human donor who was either an allogeneic HSCT recipient or a stem cell or donor lymphocyte infusion donor (not recorded which). It is not recorded whose cells these are; they may come from a transplant donor. Both conserved end residues are part of each CDR3. Each record gives: V gene, clone size, J gene, D gene, CDR3 protein, CDR3 DNA. A D gene is named only where the DNA matches it firmly. Size values are once, few and many counts, or a class for expanded clones, and some rows have none.

TRBV7-2	large	TRBJ2-3	.	CASSLGMGRGDTQYF	TGTGCCAGCAGCTTAGGAATGGGTAGAGGAGATACGCAGTATTTT
TRBV6-5	medium-sized	TRBJ1-3	.	CASSLGISGNTIYF	TGTGCCAGCAGCTTGGGGATATCTGGAAACACCATATATTTT
TRBV9	large	TRBJ1-3	.	CASSLTGAVGNTIYF	TGTGCCAGCAGCCTGACAGGCGCGGTGGGAAACACCATATATTTT
TRBV7-9	.	TRBJ1-2	.	CASSLGAHNYGYTF	TGTGCCAGCAGCTTAGGGGCCCATAACTATGGCTACACCTTC
TRBV3-1	medium-sized	TRBJ1-1	.	CASTSGANTEAFF	TGTGCCAGCACAAGTGGCGCGAACACTGAAGCTTTCTTT
TRBV7-2	large	TRBJ1-1	.	CASSLALGVAEAFF	TGTGCCAGCAGCTTAGCGCTGGGAGTGGCTGAAGCTTTCTTT
TRBV7-2	medium-sized	TRBJ1-2	.	CASKDQLYGYTF	TGTGCCAGCAAAGATCAGCTATATGGCTACACCTTC
TRBV7-8	medium-sized	TRBJ1-1	TRBD1	CASSQGTDEAFF	TGTGCCAGCAGCCAAGGGACAGATGAAGCTTTCTTT
TRBV7-7	.	TRBJ2-2	.	CASSPTATNTGELFF	TGTGCTAGCAGCCCGACGGCCACGAACACCGGGGAGCTGTTTTTT
TRBV30	.	TRBJ1-3	.	CACSDRNTIYF	TGTGCCTGTTCCGACAGAAACACCATATATTTT
TRBV6-1	medium-sized	TRBJ2-1	TRBD2	CASSPTGGQYNEQFF	TGTGCCAGCAGTCCGACGGGAGGCCAGTACAATGAGCAGTTCTTC
TRBV18	medium-sized	TRBJ1-3	.	CASSPDGNTIYF	TGTGCCAGCTCACCGGATGGAAACACCATATATTTT
TRBV7-6	few	TRBJ2-3	.	CASSFSDSTDTQYF	TGTGCCAGCAGCTTTAGCGACAGCACAGATACGCAGTATTTT
TRBV20-1	few	TRBJ2-7	TRBD2	CSAEVGTSTIYEQYF	TGCAGTGCCGAGGTCGGGACTAGCACAATCTACGAGCAGTACTTC
TRBV6-6	medium-sized	TRBJ1-5	.	CASSYTRGNQGSSNQPQHF	TGTGCCAGCAGTTACACTCGAGGTAACCAGGGGAGCAGCAATCAGCCCCAGCATTTT